This entry describes one TCR beta chain. Its antigen is unknown. The data derive from a study of T cell responses to AZD1222 COVID-19 vaccine. General observations from the study: No day 14 peak samples; only post-peak repertoires were characterized.

This CDR3 is 14 amino acids long. CDR1 is MNHEY, CDR2 SVGAGI, per germline. V gave up 0 bases and J gave up 6 bases, with 9 bases separating them. Here immunoSEQ multiplex PCR was the method, and the copy in TCRdb shows in-frame clones only, minus some. The sample includes roughly 180,000 clones, around 87% of them seen just once. The chain has TRBV6-5 and TRBJ2-1; D unclear. The input for sequencing was peripheral blood, taken on day 0 of AZD1222 vaccination. This TCR came from an adult in good health. CDR3 sequence: CASSYSTEPNEQFF. The CDR3 nucleotides are TGTGCCAGCAGTTACTCTACAGAACCCAATGAGCAGTTCTTC.